The next 20 T cell receptor beta chains were all read from a single sample in a study of blood T cell repertoires in COVID-19. Data came from immunoSEQ multiplex PCR; TCRdb stores just in-frame clones and leaves some out. The sample consists of approximately 280,000 clones, 85% of them appearing once. The sequencing input was peripheral blood. These receptor sequences come from a man in his fifties with active or convalescent COVID-19.

V is TRBV30 and J is TRBJ1-3; tentatively, D is TRBD1 (5 bases). The CDR3 covers 16 residues. Trimming pared 1 base from V and 0 bases from J, leaving 13 bases between. Germline CDR1 is GTSNPN and CDR2 is SVGIG (reference sequence). The CDR3 bases are TGTGCCTGGAGTGCAGCGGGACTAAGCTCTGGAAACACCATATATTTT. Amino acids: CAWSAAGLSSGNTIYF. Combining the CDR3 with reference TRBV30 and TRBJ1-3 gives the whole variable domain SQTIHQWPATLVQPVGSPLSLECTVEGTSNPNLYWYRQAAGRGLQLLFYSVGIGQISSEVPQNLSASRPQDRQFILSSKKLLLSDSGFYLCAWSAAGLSSGNTIYFGEGSWLTVV.

J is TRBJ1-2 and V is TRBV7-2; 7 bases agree with TRBD1. There are 14 residues in the CDR3. CDR1 is SGHTA, CDR2 FQGNSA, per germline. With V trimmed by 5 bases and J by 6 bases, 9 bases remained unmatched. Here the CDR3 reads CASSLSRDSDGYTF. CDR3 in DNA: TGTGCCAGCAGCCTATCTAGGGACAGTGATGGCTACACCTTC. Supplemented by reference TRBV7-2 and TRBJ1-2, the full variable domain reads GAGVSQSPSNKVTEKGKDVELRCDPISGHTALYWYRQSLGQGLEFLIYFQGNSAPDKSGLPSDRFSAERTGGSVSTLTIQRTQQEDSAVYLCASSLSRDSDGYTFGSGTRLTVV.

The chain combines TRBV12-3 or TRBV12-4 with TRBJ2-7, with D possibly being TRBD2 (7 bases). V lost 7 bases and J lost 4, with 14 bases in between. This CDR3 spans 13 amino acids. CDR3 nucleotide sequence: TGTGCCAGCAAGGGGGAGGGCCAATACGAGCAGTACTTC. This encodes CASKGEGQYEQYF.

The chain joins TRBV12-5 to TRBJ2-3; possibly TRBD1 for D (5 bases). Germline V gives CDR1 LGHNT, CDR2 FRNRAP. This CDR3 spans 17 amino acids. The V end lost 1 base, the J end lost 1 base, and 15 bases lay between the germline ends. CDR3 region: CASGLDHRPGRTDTQYF. CDR3 sequence (DNA): TGTGCTAGTGGTTTGGACCACAGGCCTGGCCGCACAGATACGCAGTATTTT.

This clone appeared a single time. The chain is built from TRBV27 and TRBJ1-2; D is unresolved. The CDR3 has 15 residues. Germline V gene data show CDR1 as MNHEY and CDR2 as SMNVEV (reference sequence). Trimming left V 2 bases short and J 3 bases short, with 13 bases between. CDR3 amino acids: CASSLGAGPDYGYTF. The CDR3 nucleotides read TGTGCCAGCAGTTTAGGTGCGGGCCCCGACTATGGCTACACCTTC.

This chain links TRBV24-1 with TRBJ2-1, with 8 nucleotides matching TRBD1. Germline V gene lookup returns CDR1 KGHDR and CDR2 SFDVKD. The CDR3 is made up of 16 amino acids. V was clipped by 6 bases and J by 7 bases; unmatched bases: 13. This CDR3 is CATSSPGQGVVNEQFF. The DNA for the CDR3 is TGTGCCACCAGTTCCCCCGGACAGGGCGTAGTAAATGAGCAGTTCTTC.

The gene calls are TRBV30 and TRBJ2-5; the match to TRBD2 covers 12 bases. J gave up 4 bases and V 7 bases, and 10 bases lay outside the gene matches. The CDR3 has 15 residues. Germline loops: CDR1 GTSNPN, CDR2 SVGIG (reference sequence). CDR3 coding DNA: TGTGCCTATTCTTTAAGGACTAGCGGGACAGAGACCCAGTACTTC. Protein product: CAYSLRTSGTETQYF.

A single count supports this clone. V is TRBV15 and J is TRBJ2-7; 8 bases map to TRBD1. The length of the CDR3 is 14 residues. V shed 4 bases and J 2 bases; nucleotides not matched to a gene: 4. The germline CDR1 and CDR2 sequences are LNHNV and YYDKDF (reference sequence). The CDR3 loop is CATSKGQATYEQYF. The CDR3 nucleotides read TGTGCCACCAGCAAGGGACAGGCGACCTACGAGCAGTACTTC.

The chain combines TRBV2 with TRBJ2-3, with D possibly TRBD1 on 5 matching bases. The V end lost 6 bases, the J end lost 4 bases, and 14 bases lay between the germline ends. Germline CDR1 is SNHLY and CDR2 is FYNNEI. CDR3 length equals 14 residues. The CDR3 sequence: CASRGWGFADTQYF. CDR3 coding DNA: TGTGCCAGCAGGGGGTGGGGCTTCGCAGATACGCAGTATTTT.

The J gene is TRBJ1-1, the V gene TRBV18; D remains unclear. The CDR3 runs to 14 residues. Between the trimmed V and J ends, which lost 3 bases and 2 bases, there was a span of 10 bases. CDR1 is KGHSH, CDR2 LQKENI, per germline. The CDR3 loop reads CASSPGLRNTEAFF. The CDR3 region has the DNA TGTGCCAGCTCACCCGGGTTACGTAACACTGAAGCTTTCTTT.

The chain links TRBV5-1 to TRBJ2-2; D call uncertain. The CDR3 has 13 amino acids. The V and J ends lost 0 bases and 5 bases respectively, with 5 bases between them. Germline V lookup: CDR1 SGHRS, CDR2 YFSETQ. DNA for the CDR3: TGCGCCAGCAGCTTGGAACAGACCGGGGAGCTGTTTTTT. Translating gives CASSLEQTGELFF.

V and J are TRBV29-1 and TRBJ2-3; D ambiguous. V gave up 0 bases and J gave up 0 bases, with 10 bases separating them. CDR3 length equals 15 residues. CDR1 is SQVTM, CDR2 ANQGSEA, per germline. This chain's CDR3 is CSVEDWPSSTDTQYF. CDR3 nucleotides: TGCAGCGTTGAAGATTGGCCCTCTAGCACAGATACGCAGTATTTT.

The genes are TRBV7-8 and TRBJ2-7, with TRBD2 matching over 16 bases. J was trimmed by 5 bases and V by 1 base; bases with no gene match: 2. The CDR3 runs to 16 residues. Germline V gene lookup returns CDR1 SGHVS and CDR2 FQNEAQ. The CDR3 bases are TGTGCCAGCAGCTTAGGGGGACTAGCGGGAGGGAACGAGCAGTACTTC. Translation gives CASSLGGLAGGNEQYF. Variable domain in full (rest from reference TRBV7-8 and TRBJ2-7): GAGVSQSPRYKVAKRGQDVALRCDPISGHVSLFWYQQALGQGPEFLTYFQNEAQLDKSGLPSDRFFAERPEGSVSTLKIQRTQQEDSAVYLCASSLGGLAGGNEQYFGPGTRLTVT.

This clone showed up many times. The gene calls are TRBV7-3 and TRBJ1-2; D gene uncertain. Trimming cost V 5 bases and J 0 bases, with 7 bases left between them. Germline-derived CDR1 and CDR2 are SGHTA and FQGTGA. The CDR3 is made up of 13 amino acids. The CDR3 sequence is CASSVQSNYGYTF. CDR3 DNA sequence: TGTGCCAGCAGCGTTCAATCTAACTATGGCTACACCTTC.

The chain joins TRBV30 to TRBJ2-2; D may be TRBD2 (5 bases). Germline values: CDR1 GTSNPN, CDR2 SVGIG (reference sequence). The germline V and J ends were trimmed by 3 bases and 7 bases, with 12 bases remaining between them. This CDR3 comprises 13 residues. The CDR3 is CAWRPGMDGELFF. In DNA form, the CDR3 reads TGTGCCTGGAGGCCCGGGATGGACGGGGAGCTGTTTTTT.

This sequence joins TRBV19 and TRBJ1-5; 7 bases line up with TRBD1. V lost 2 bases and J lost 7; bases outside the gene matches: 8. The CDR3 is 15 residues long. CDR1 is LNHDA, CDR2 SQIVND, per germline (reference sequence). CDR3 nucleotides: TGTGCCAGTAGTATAACGACAGGGATGGGGCAGCCCCAGCATTTT. Residues: CASSITTGMGQPQHF. Looking up the rest from reference TRBV19 and TRBJ1-5 gives the full variable domain: DGGITQSPKYLFRKEGQNVTLSCEQNLNHDAMYWYRQDPGQGLRLIYYSQIVNDFQKGDIAEGYSVSREKKESFPLTVTSAQKNPTAFYLCASSITTGMGQPQHFGDGTRLSIL.

The chain carries TRBV19 and TRBJ2-1; 14 bases line up with TRBD2. Unmatched junction bases numbered 6, after V lost 7 bases and J lost 10 bases. The CDR3 sequence is 14 residues long. Germline V gives CDR1 LNHDA, CDR2 SQIVND (reference sequence). This CDR3 is CASTVGLAGVEQFF. The CDR3 DNA follows: TGTGCCAGTACCGTGGGACTAGCGGGAGTAGAGCAGTTCTTC.

This clone was seen only a few times. The chain carries TRBV5-1 and TRBJ1-6; 7 nucleotides line up with TRBD1. The CDR3 covers 16 residues. Trimming cost V 1 base and J 7 bases; bases outside gene matches: 8. Germline V lookup: CDR1 SGHRS, CDR2 YFSETQ. The CDR3 DNA sequence: TGCGCCAGCAGCTTGTACCTTGACAGGGCCAATTCACCCCTCCACTTT. The encoded protein is CASSLYLDRANSPLHF.

The chain joins TRBV6-5 to TRBJ2-1, with 8 positions matching TRBD2. Germline lookup yields CDR1 MNHEY and CDR2 SVGAGI. Trimming cost V 9 bases and J 4 bases; bases outside gene matches: 8. The CDR3 contains 14 residues. The CDR3 DNA reads TGTGCCAGTACTCCGGGAGGGGGTTACAATGAGCAGTTCTTC. It specifies CASTPGGGYNEQFF.

This clone occurred a few times. This rearrangement joins TRBV3-1 (or the pseudogene TRBV3-2) to TRBJ2-7, with D possibly being TRBD2 (6 bases). Trimming pared 5 bases from V and 6 bases from J, leaving 14 bases between. This CDR3 is built from 13 residues. CDR1 and CDR2 from the germline V gene are LGHDT and YNNKEL (reference sequence). CDR3 sequence reads: CASSSLSSAEQYF. The CDR3, as DNA: TGTGCCAGCAGCTCCCTTTCTAGCGCCGAGCAGTACTTC.